This is a list of T cell receptor beta chains from one sample in a study of beta chain features in type 1 diabetes. The data were produced by immunoSEQ multiplex PCR, yet TCRdb's version contains in-frame clones alone and is incomplete. Altogether 250,000 to 300,000 clones are present, roughly 24% being singletons, with the ten largest covering more than 0.009%. Sequencing was done on a sample of naive CD4+ T cells from blood. These receptors originate from a woman in her 30s with type 1 diabetes. CDR3s include the opening cysteine and the closing phenylalanine or tryptophan. Each record gives: V gene, D gene, clone size, J gene, CDR3 protein, CDR3 DNA. The D gene is left open where the match is weak. Expanded clones get a size class; other rows say once, few or many, or leave the size out.

V gene: TRBV14
D gene: NA
clone size: few
J gene: TRBJ1-2
CDR3 protein: CASSQDPGNYGYTF
CDR3 DNA: TGTGCCAGCAGCCAAGACCCCGGGAACTATGGCTACACCTTC

V gene: TRBV25-1
D gene: NA
clone size: few
J gene: TRBJ2-3
CDR3 protein: CASSFGGTDTQYF
CDR3 DNA: TGTGCCAGCAGTTTCGGAGGGACAGATACGCAGTATTTT

V gene: TRBV5-1
D gene: TRBD2
clone size: NA
J gene: TRBJ2-1
CDR3 protein: CASSPTAGGPESEQFF
CDR3 DNA: TGCGCCAGCAGCCCAACAGCGGGAGGACCTGAGTCTGAGCAGTTCTTC

V gene: TRBV5-6
D gene: TRBD1
clone size: few
J gene: TRBJ2-7
CDR3 protein: CASSQYRQGGYEQYF
CDR3 DNA: TGTGCCAGCAGCCAATATCGACAGGGGGGCTACGAGCAGTACTTC

V gene: TRBV28
D gene: TRBD2
clone size: NA
J gene: TRBJ2-4
CDR3 protein: CASSLPGGFTNIQYF
CDR3 DNA: TGTGCCAGCAGTCTCCCGGGGGGGTTCACAAACATTCAGTACTTC

V gene: TRBV7-2
D gene: NA
clone size: few
J gene: TRBJ2-7
CDR3 protein: CASSLGGLYEQYF
CDR3 DNA: TGTGCCAGCAGCCTCGGGGGGCTCTACGAGCAGTACTTC

V gene: TRBV7-2
D gene: NA
clone size: NA
J gene: TRBJ2-6
CDR3 protein: CASSPGVALSGANVLTF
CDR3 DNA: TGTGCCAGCAGCCCGGGGGTGGCCCTGTCTGGGGCCAACGTCCTGACTTTC

V gene: TRBV5-4
D gene: NA
clone size: NA
J gene: TRBJ1-1
CDR3 protein: CASANRNTEAFF
CDR3 DNA: TGTGCCAGCGCCAACAGGAACACTGAAGCTTTCTTT

V gene: TRBV7-9
D gene: NA
clone size: few
J gene: TRBJ1-2
CDR3 protein: CASSFTDGYTF
CDR3 DNA: TGTGCCAGCAGCTTCACAGATGGCTACACCTTC

V gene: TRBV4-2
D gene: NA
clone size: few
J gene: TRBJ2-5
CDR3 protein: CASSQDVSVSQETQYF
CDR3 DNA: TGTGCCAGCAGCCAAGATGTATCAGTAAGCCAAGAGACCCAGTACTTC

V gene: TRBV11-2
D gene: TRBD1
clone size: NA
J gene: TRBJ1-1
CDR3 protein: CASSPRQGMKTEAFF
CDR3 DNA: TGTGCCAGCAGCCCGAGACAGGGCATGAAGACTGAAGCTTTCTTT

V gene: TRBV11-1
D gene: TRBD2
clone size: NA
J gene: TRBJ2-1
CDR3 protein: CASSLAAGKGNEQFF
CDR3 DNA: TGTGCCAGCAGCTTAGCAGCGGGAAAAGGGAATGAGCAGTTCTTC

V gene: TRBV2
D gene: TRBD1
clone size: few
J gene: TRBJ2-6
CDR3 protein: CASSEWGQLSGANVLTF
CDR3 DNA: TGTGCCAGCAGTGAATGGGGACAGCTCTCTGGGGCCAACGTCCTGACTTTC

V gene: TRBV5-1
D gene: NA
clone size: NA
J gene: TRBJ1-2
CDR3 protein: CASSLGGLSVYGYTF
CDR3 DNA: TGCGCCAGCAGCTTGGGAGGCCTATCCGTCTATGGCTACACCTTC

V gene: TRBV6-1
D gene: NA
clone size: NA
J gene: TRBJ2-2
CDR3 protein: CASRAIQGPIGELFF
CDR3 DNA: TGTGCCAGCAGGGCCATACAGGGACCTATTGGGGAGCTGTTTTTT

V gene: TRBV29-1
D gene: NA
clone size: NA
J gene: TRBJ2-5
CDR3 protein: CSALPGEETQYF
CDR3 DNA: TGCAGCGCTCTGCCAGGGGAGGAGACCCAGTACTTC

V gene: TRBV30
D gene: TRBD1
clone size: NA
J gene: TRBJ2-2
CDR3 protein: CAWDTGTGGTGELFF
CDR3 DNA: TGTGCCTGGGATACCGGGACAGGGGGCACCGGGGAGCTGTTTTTT

V gene: TRBV18
D gene: NA
clone size: few
J gene: TRBJ1-1
CDR3 protein: CASSTAGIQNTEAFF
CDR3 DNA: TGTGCCAGCTCAACAGCAGGGATACAGAACACTGAAGCTTTCTTT

V gene: TRBV7-9
D gene: NA
clone size: NA
J gene: TRBJ1-2
CDR3 protein: CASSLSGTNYGYTF
CDR3 DNA: TGTGCCAGCAGCTTATCCGGGACAAACTATGGCTACACCTTC

V gene: TRBV5-1
D gene: TRBD2
clone size: NA
J gene: TRBJ2-1
CDR3 protein: CASSRGGETETVEQFF
CDR3 DNA: TGCGCCAGCAGCCGTGGGGGGGAGACGGAGACGGTTGAGCAGTTCTTC

V gene: TRBV9
D gene: TRBD1
clone size: NA
J gene: TRBJ2-2
CDR3 protein: CASSVDRVPGELFF
CDR3 DNA: TGTGCCAGCAGCGTTGACAGGGTCCCCGGGGAGCTGTTTTTT

V gene: TRBV28
D gene: TRBD2
clone size: few
J gene: TRBJ2-3
CDR3 protein: CASSLLAGDWYF
CDR3 DNA: TGTGCCAGCAGTCTACTAGCGGGAGATTGGTATTTT

V gene: TRBV2
D gene: NA
clone size: few
J gene: TRBJ1-1
CDR3 protein: CASSDRANTEAFF
CDR3 DNA: TGTGCCAGCAGTGACAGGGCAAACACTGAAGCTTTCTTT

V gene: TRBV5-4
D gene: NA
clone size: NA
J gene: TRBJ1-2
CDR3 protein: CASGPGPLEGYTF
CDR3 DNA: TGTGCCAGCGGTCCCGGTCCCCTTGAGGGCTACACCTTC

V gene: TRBV5-1
D gene: TRBD2
clone size: NA
J gene: TRBJ2-7
CDR3 protein: CASSRGTSGSYEQYF
CDR3 DNA: TGCGCCAGCAGTCGGGGGACTAGCGGCTCCTACGAGCAGTACTTC

V gene: TRBV29-1
D gene: TRBD2
clone size: few
J gene: TRBJ2-5
CDR3 protein: CSVRLAEQGGETQYF
CDR3 DNA: TGCAGCGTTCGACTAGCGGAACAAGGGGGGGAGACCCAGTACTTC

V gene: TRBV11-3
D gene: NA
clone size: few
J gene: TRBJ2-5
CDR3 protein: CASRSDSQETQYF
CDR3 DNA: TGTGCCAGCAGATCCGACAGCCAAGAGACCCAGTACTTC

V gene: TRBV6-1
D gene: TRBD1
clone size: NA
J gene: TRBJ2-7
CDR3 protein: CASTPGQTYEQYF
CDR3 DNA: TGTGCCAGCACCCCGGGACAGACCTACGAGCAGTACTTC

V gene: TRBV7-3
D gene: NA
clone size: few
J gene: TRBJ2-2
CDR3 protein: CASSLNPVNTGELFF
CDR3 DNA: TGTGCCAGCAGCTTAAACCCAGTAAACACCGGGGAGCTGTTTTTT

V gene: TRBV25-1
D gene: NA
clone size: few
J gene: TRBJ1-2
CDR3 protein: CASSPRGYGYTF
CDR3 DNA: TGTGCCAGCAGCCCGAGGGGGTATGGCTACACCTTC

V gene: TRBV7-3
D gene: TRBD2
clone size: few
J gene: TRBJ2-1
CDR3 protein: CASSLKGLADGSYNEQFF
CDR3 DNA: TGTGCCAGCAGCTTAAAGGGACTAGCGGATGGGTCCTACAATGAGCAGTTCTTC

V gene: TRBV29-1
D gene: NA
clone size: NA
J gene: TRBJ1-2
CDR3 protein: CSVLGFRGGEGYTF
CDR3 DNA: TGCAGCGTTTTGGGTTTTAGGGGCGGTGAGGGCTACACCTTC

V gene: TRBV6-5
D gene: TRBD1
clone size: NA
J gene: TRBJ1-1
CDR3 protein: CASRSGQVGTEAFF
CDR3 DNA: TGTGCCAGCAGGTCGGGACAGGTAGGCACTGAAGCTTTCTTT

V gene: TRBV19
D gene: TRBD1
clone size: few
J gene: TRBJ1-1
CDR3 protein: CASKRQGDRNTEAFF
CDR3 DNA: TGTGCCAGTAAGAGGCAAGGGGACAGAAACACTGAAGCTTTCTTT

V gene: TRBV7-2
D gene: NA
clone size: few
J gene: TRBJ1-5
CDR3 protein: CASSYRGNQPQHF
CDR3 DNA: TGTGCCAGCAGTTACAGGGGCAATCAGCCCCAGCATTTT

V gene: TRBV29-1
D gene: NA
clone size: few
J gene: TRBJ2-1
CDR3 protein: CSVLGDYNEQFF
CDR3 DNA: TGCAGCGTTCTAGGCGATTACAATGAGCAGTTCTTC

V gene: TRBV9
D gene: NA
clone size: NA
J gene: TRBJ1-2
CDR3 protein: CASSAYRSNYGYTF
CDR3 DNA: TGTGCCAGCAGCGCCTACAGGAGTAACTATGGCTACACCTTC

V gene: TRBV6-1
D gene: NA
clone size: NA
J gene: TRBJ2-1
CDR3 protein: CASSELSKFF
CDR3 DNA: TGTGCCAGCAGTGAACTATCTAAGTTCTTC

V gene: TRBV19
D gene: TRBD1
clone size: NA
J gene: TRBJ1-2
CDR3 protein: CASTISGTGTYGYTF
CDR3 DNA: TGTGCCAGTACTATTTCAGGGACAGGAACCTATGGCTACACCTTC

V gene: TRBV7-2
D gene: NA
clone size: few
J gene: TRBJ2-2
CDR3 protein: CASSLARGWGTGELFF
CDR3 DNA: TGTGCCAGCAGCTTAGCCAGGGGATGGGGCACCGGGGAGCTGTTTTTT

V gene: TRBV6-5
D gene: TRBD2
clone size: few
J gene: TRBJ2-7
CDR3 protein: CASSSSGRAKYEQYF
CDR3 DNA: TGTGCCAGCAGTTCTAGCGGGAGGGCCAAATACGAGCAGTACTTC

V gene: TRBV2
D gene: NA
clone size: NA
J gene: TRBJ2-1
CDR3 protein: CASSEVEFVYEQFF
CDR3 DNA: TGTGCCAGCAGTGAAGTAGAATTTGTGTATGAGCAGTTCTTC

V gene: TRBV29-1
D gene: TRBD2
clone size: few
J gene: TRBJ2-5
CDR3 protein: CSVATSGGQETQYF
CDR3 DNA: TGCAGCGTCGCGACTAGCGGTGGACAAGAGACCCAGTACTTC

V gene: TRBV30
D gene: NA
clone size: NA
J gene: TRBJ1-1
CDR3 protein: CAWRLLTNTEAFF
CDR3 DNA: TGTGCCTGGAGGTTGCTAACGAACACTGAAGCTTTCTTT

V gene: TRBV28
D gene: NA
clone size: NA
J gene: TRBJ2-1
CDR3 protein: CASSLATSTKFF
CDR3 DNA: TGTGCCAGCAGCCTAGCTACTAGCACCAAGTTCTTC

V gene: TRBV7-8
D gene: TRBD2
clone size: NA
J gene: TRBJ2-1
CDR3 protein: CASSQAGTTHLNEQFF
CDR3 DNA: TGTGCCAGCAGCCAAGCCGGGACTACCCATCTCAATGAGCAGTTCTTC

V gene: TRBV29-1
D gene: NA
clone size: NA
J gene: TRBJ1-1
CDR3 protein: CSVEQTGNMEAFF
CDR3 DNA: TGCAGCGTTGAACAAACAGGGAACATGGAAGCTTTCTTT

V gene: TRBV29-1
D gene: NA
clone size: NA
J gene: TRBJ2-5
CDR3 protein: CSANGGAETQYF
CDR3 DNA: TGCAGCGCAAATGGGGGGGCAGAGACCCAGTACTTC

V gene: TRBV28
D gene: NA
clone size: few
J gene: TRBJ1-1
CDR3 protein: CASTLSRAEAFF
CDR3 DNA: TGTGCCAGCACCTTGTCACGAGCTGAAGCTTTCTTT

V gene: TRBV5-1
D gene: TRBD2
clone size: NA
J gene: TRBJ2-1
CDR3 protein: CASSPSGTNNEQFF
CDR3 DNA: TGCGCCAGCAGCCCTAGCGGGACTAACAATGAGCAGTTCTTC

V gene: TRBV4-1
D gene: TRBD1
clone size: NA
J gene: TRBJ1-1
CDR3 protein: CASSQDRGLGAFF
CDR3 DNA: TGCGCCAGCAGCCAAGACAGGGGGCTCGGAGCTTTCTTT

V gene: TRBV29-1
D gene: NA
clone size: NA
J gene: TRBJ1-1
CDR3 protein: CSVGTLGNTEAFF
CDR3 DNA: TGCAGCGTTGGGACACTGGGGAACACTGAAGCTTTCTTT

V gene: TRBV5-1
D gene: TRBD2
clone size: few
J gene: TRBJ2-5
CDR3 protein: CASTYGAGGETQYF
CDR3 DNA: TGCGCCAGCACCTACGGTGCGGGGGGGGAGACCCAGTACTTC

V gene: TRBV18
D gene: NA
clone size: NA
J gene: TRBJ2-7
CDR3 protein: CASSVQPQGSEQYF
CDR3 DNA: TGTGCCAGCTCAGTTCAACCACAGGGTAGCGAGCAGTACTTC